The 21 T cell receptor beta chains below were found in one sample sequenced in a study of blood T cells in healthy people across ages. Using a J-beta primer mix together with a sample-barcoded 5' primer, a second PCR was run for about 7 to 12 cycles. TCRdb itself ran the 5' RACE reads through MiXCR, one entry per CDR3 protein. This sample has hundreds of thousands of distinct CDR3 sequences, with more than 20% found just once. Sequencing was done on a sample of blood. The origin of the receptors is a man between 65 and 79 years old in good health.

This clonotype came up a few times. The chain combines TRBV3-1 with TRBJ2-3, with 9 bases aligning to TRBD2. The CDR3 covers 16 residues. Germline CDR1 reads LGHDT; CDR2 reads YNNKEL (reference sequence). The V and J ends lost 4 bases and 5 bases, in that order; junction bases with no gene match: 10. The CDR3 here is CASSRDPGLALDTQYF. The CDR3, as DNA: TGTGCCAGCAGCCGGGACCCGGGACTAGCTCTAGATACGCAGTATTTT.

The chain has TRBV12-3 or TRBV12-4 and TRBJ2-5; 7 positions match TRBD1. Trimming removed 5 bases from V and 4 bases from J; junction bases left unmatched: 7. The CDR3 is made up of 14 amino acids. The CDR3: CASSGRGKGETQYF. CDR3 in DNA: TGTGCCAGCAGTGGCAGGGGGAAGGGAGAGACCCAGTACTTC.

This clonotype appeared a single time. The genes are TRBV25-1 and TRBJ1-1; D is ambiguous. The CDR3 contains 13 residues. Germline values: CDR1 MGHDK, CDR2 SYGVNS. The V end lost 3 bases, the J end lost 2 bases, and 7 bases lay between the germline ends. CDR3 residues: CASSDPLNTEAFF. Written as DNA, the CDR3 is TGTGCCAGCAGTGATCCTCTTAACACTGAAGCTTTCTTT.

This clonotype showed up just a few times. This chain uses TRBV20-1 with TRBJ2-3; 14 bases match TRBD2. The CDR3 extends over 17 amino acids. From germline, CDR1 is DFQATT and CDR2 SNEGSKA (reference sequence). V lost 0 bases to trimming and J lost 2 bases; unmatched junction nucleotides: 4. The CDR3 region is CSARDGTSGSPTDTQYF. DNA of the CDR3: TGCAGTGCTAGAGATGGGACTAGCGGGAGTCCCACAGATACGCAGTATTTT.

This clonotype was counted a few times. CDR3 loop: CASGLGTGLTEAFF. The CDR3 nucleotides are TGTGCTAGTGGTTTGGGGACAGGGCTGACTGAAGCTTTCTTT. V and J are TRBV12-5 and TRBJ1-1, with TRBD1 identical over 8 bases. Trimming at V came to 1 base and at J to 5 bases, leaving 3 bases not matched to a gene. Germline-derived CDR1 and CDR2 are LGHNT and FRNRAP. The CDR3 loop spans 14 amino acids.

The genes are TRBV7-2 and TRBJ2-5, with no clear D. Germline V lookup: CDR1 SGHTA, CDR2 FQGNSA. V lost 2 bases, J lost 4 bases, and 20 bases lay in between. This CDR3 comprises 17 residues. The DNA of the CDR3 is TGTGCCAGCAGCTTATGTGCTCGAGGCCCAGACGGAGAGACCCAGTACTTC. This codes for CASSLCARGPDGETQYF.

CDR3 loop: CSAVPGGSYNEQFF. The CDR3 coding sequence is TGCAGTGCTGTCCCGGGAGGATCCTACAATGAGCAGTTCTTC. The genes are TRBV20-1 and TRBJ2-1, with 7 positions matching TRBD2. V was pared by 5 bases and J by 1 base, with 5 bases of the junction left unmatched. Germline CDR1 reads DFQATT; CDR2 reads SNEGSKA (reference sequence). The CDR3 covers 14 residues.

This clonotype has only a few counts. The V call is TRBV14, the J call TRBJ2-1, with D unclear. Near its end, the DNA agrees better with TRBJ2-7, so the J call may be wrong. CDR1 is SGHDN and CDR2 is FVKESK in the germline V gene. This CDR3 is built from 12 residues. The CDR3 region has the DNA TGTGCCAGCAGCCAAGGGGGAAACGAGCAGTACTTC. Its translation is CASSQGGNEQYF.

The chain uses TRBV6-1 and TRBJ2-5; the D is unclear. Germline V lookup: CDR1 MNHNS, CDR2 SASEGT. The CDR3 runs 15 residues. V was shortened by 6 bases and J by 4 bases, with 18 bases between the two germline ends. CDR3 DNA: TGTGCCAGCAGAACCGGACCCACCCCAGGAGAGACCCAGTACTTC. Its translation is CASRTGPTPGETQYF.

This clonotype was counted a few times. The chain carries TRBV15 and TRBJ1-4; perhaps TRBD1 as D (5 bases). The CDR3 contains 15 residues. V was shortened by 0 bases and J by 4 bases, with 9 bases between the two germline ends. Germline V gives CDR1 LNHNV, CDR2 YYDKDF (reference sequence). CDR3 residues: CATSREARVNEKLFF. The CDR3 nucleotides are TGTGCCACCAGCAGAGAGGCCAGGGTTAATGAAAAACTGTTTTTT. Variable domain in full (rest from reference TRBV15 and TRBJ1-4): DAMVIQNPRYQVTQFGKPVTLSCSQTLNHNVMYWYQQKSSQAPKLLFHYYDKDFNNEADTPDNFQSRRPNTSFCFLDIRSPGLGDTAMYLCATSREARVNEKLFFGSGTQLSVL.

A few counts support this clonotype. The rearrangement links TRBV15 to TRBJ1-1; no clear D. Germline loops: CDR1 LNHNV, CDR2 YYDKDF (reference sequence). CDR3 length: 15 residues. Trimming left V 1 base short and J 0 bases short, with 9 bases between. CDR3 coding DNA: TGTGCCACCAGCAGAGTCGGCAGTATGAACACTGAAGCTTTCTTT. It translates to CATSRVGSMNTEAFF.

The gene calls are TRBV20-1 and TRBJ2-7; 8 nucleotides match TRBD1. V was clipped by 4 bases and J by 1 base; unmatched bases: 9. The length of the CDR3 is 15 residues. Germline loops: CDR1 DFQATT, CDR2 SNEGSKA (reference sequence). For the CDR3, the DNA is TGCAGTGCTATATGGGCAGGGGGCCTTTCCTACGAGCAGTACTTC. Encoded protein: CSAIWAGGLSYEQYF.

This clonotype turned up a few times. The rearrangement links TRBV29-1 to TRBJ2-3; D is perhaps TRBD1 or TRBD2 (5 bases each). The V end was cut by 7 bases, the J end by 0 bases, with 17 bases between. The germline gives CDR1 SQVTM, CDR2 ANQGSEA. This CDR3 is built from 15 residues. The CDR3 reads CSAQSGTSSTDTQYF. DNA of the CDR3: TGCAGCGCCCAATCCGGGACCTCTAGCACAGATACGCAGTATTTT.

This chain connects TRBV20-1 to TRBJ1-4; 7 nucleotides agree with TRBD1. Looked up from germline, CDR1 is DFQATT and CDR2 is SNEGSKA (reference sequence). J gave up 5 bases and V 0 bases, and 6 bases lay outside the gene matches. This CDR3 contains 15 residues. The CDR3 DNA reads TGCAGTGCTAGAGATGGTGGGACAGTCAATGAAAAACTGTTTTTT. It translates to CSARDGGTVNEKLFF.

There are many counts of this clonotype. The J gene is TRBJ2-6, the V gene TRBV30, with a tentative D call TRBD2 (5 bases). Trimming removed 2 bases from V and 4 bases from J, with 12 bases in between. CDR1 and CDR2 (germline): GTSNPN, SVGIG (reference sequence). This CDR3 is 15 amino acids long. The CDR3 nucleotides are TGTGCCTGGAGTCTCCCCGGGGTCGGGGCCAACGTCCTGACTTTC. Amino acids: CAWSLPGVGANVLTF.

The sample holds many counts of this clonotype. The chain employs TRBV7-9 and TRBJ2-5; D unresolved. Germline-derived CDR1 and CDR2 are SEHNR and FQNEAQ (reference sequence). V gave up 2 bases and J gave up 5 bases, with 3 bases separating them. The CDR3 runs to 11 residues. In DNA, the CDR3 is TGTGCCAGCAGCTTACATGAGACCCAGTACTTC. Its translation is CASSLHETQYF.

This clonotype was observed at least ten times. The chain is built from TRBV28 and TRBJ2-1; no reliable D call. The CDR3 has 13 residues. The germline V gene encodes CDR1 MDHEN and CDR2 SYDVKM. Trimming stripped 3 bases from V and 5 bases from J, with 8 bases between. The CDR3 region is CASSLYKNNEQFF. The CDR3 DNA is TGTGCCAGCAGTTTGTACAAAAACAATGAGCAGTTCTTC.

The chain employs TRBV20-1 and TRBJ2-3, with 11 nucleotides matching TRBD2. After removal of 5 bases from V and 2 bases from J, the junction contained 6 bases not matched to a gene. CDR3 size: 15 residues. Germline V gives CDR1 DFQATT, CDR2 SNEGSKA (reference sequence). CDR3: CSAQTGLAVTDTQYF. DNA of the CDR3: TGCAGTGCTCAGACGGGACTAGCGGTCACAGATACGCAGTATTTT.

The J gene is TRBJ2-6, the V gene TRBV10-3; no clear D. Germline V gives CDR1 ENHRY, CDR2 SYGVKD. This CDR3 has 18 amino acids. V was trimmed by 6 bases and J by 3 bases, leaving 21 bases between them. This chain's CDR3 is CAISPLGQSIIGANVLTF. CDR3 DNA: TGTGCCATCAGCCCCCTCGGGCAGTCCATTATTGGGGCCAACGTCCTGACTTTC.

This clonotype was counted between two and nine times. One end of the junction is discordant with germline, which a read error may explain. The chain joins TRBV3-1 to TRBJ1-4, with D unresolved. The CDR3 length is 14 residues. Germline assignment: CDR1 LGHDT and CDR2 YNNKEL (reference sequence). The DNA for the CDR3 is TGTGCCAGCAGCCACGGTACAACTAATGAGAAACTGTTTTTT. Its translation is CASSHGTTNEKLFF.

This clonotype was recorded a few times. The chain carries TRBV11-2 and TRBJ2-2; the D gene could be TRBD1 or TRBD2 (5 bases each). CDR1 is SGHAT, CDR2 FQNNGV, per germline. With 1 base removed from V and 6 bases from J, the gap between germline ends came to 12 bases. The CDR3 sequence is 15 residues long. The CDR3 region is CASSLGRGRSGELFF. In DNA form, the CDR3 reads TGTGCCAGCAGCTTAGGCCGGGGCAGGTCCGGGGAGCTGTTTTTT.